The clone carrying this T cell receptor (beta chain) came up once. Without the conserved terminal phenylalanine or tryptophan, this CDR3 likely stems from a read error. TCRbeta library construction was performed incorporating unique molecular identifiers. Using its own MiXCR run on the PCR reads, TCRdb lists one record per CDR3 protein. Of 250,000 to 300,000 distinct CDR3 sequences in the sample, approximately 9.8% were seen once. The CDR3 length is 17 residues. Germline V CDR1 and CDR2: SQVTM, ANQGSEA. The ends lost 6 bases at V and 0 bases at J; junction bases unmatched: 16. These data come from a study of T-cell reconstitution after alpha-beta-depleted transplantation in children.

The origin of this receptor is a human donor who donated a stem cell graft to a child with SCID. The genes are TRBV29-1 and TRBJ1-1; TRBD1 matches 7 bases. Here the sequenced sample was PBMCs from the stem cell graft donor, taken from the stem cell graft. Here the CDR3 reads CSVQRSQGGGMNTEAFL. The CDR3 DNA reads as TGCAGCGTGCAACGTTCCCAGGGGGGGGGAATGAACACTGAAGCTTTCCTT.